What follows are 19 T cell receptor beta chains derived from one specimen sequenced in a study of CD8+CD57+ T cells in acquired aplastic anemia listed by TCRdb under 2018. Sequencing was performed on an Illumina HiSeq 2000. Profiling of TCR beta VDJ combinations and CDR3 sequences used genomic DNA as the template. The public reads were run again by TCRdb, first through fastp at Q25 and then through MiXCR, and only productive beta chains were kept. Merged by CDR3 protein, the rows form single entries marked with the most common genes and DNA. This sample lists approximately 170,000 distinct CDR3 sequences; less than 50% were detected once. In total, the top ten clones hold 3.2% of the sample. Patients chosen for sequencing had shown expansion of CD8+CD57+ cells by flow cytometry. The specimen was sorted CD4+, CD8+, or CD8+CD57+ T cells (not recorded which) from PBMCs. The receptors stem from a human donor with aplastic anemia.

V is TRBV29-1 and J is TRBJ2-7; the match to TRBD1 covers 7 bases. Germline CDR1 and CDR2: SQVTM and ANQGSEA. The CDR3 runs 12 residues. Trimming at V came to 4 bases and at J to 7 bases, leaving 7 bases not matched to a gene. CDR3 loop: CSVGQGYNEQYV. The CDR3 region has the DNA TGCAGCGTTGGACAGGGCTACAATGAGCAGTACGTC.

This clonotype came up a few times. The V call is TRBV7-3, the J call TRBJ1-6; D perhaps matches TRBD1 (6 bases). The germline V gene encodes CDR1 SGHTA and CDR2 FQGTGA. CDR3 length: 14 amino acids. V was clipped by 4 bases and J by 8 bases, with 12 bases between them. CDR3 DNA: TGTGCCAGCAGCTCGGACAGCGCGTATTCACCCCTCCACTTT. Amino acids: CASSSDSAYSPLHF.

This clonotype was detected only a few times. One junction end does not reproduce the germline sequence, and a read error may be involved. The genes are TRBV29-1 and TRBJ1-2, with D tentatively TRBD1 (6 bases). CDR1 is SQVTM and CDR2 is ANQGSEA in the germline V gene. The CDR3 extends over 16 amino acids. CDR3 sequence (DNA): TGCAGCGTCGAGCCCCAGGGGTCGTCGAATAACCATGGCTACACCTTC. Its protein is CSVEPQGSSNNHGYTF.

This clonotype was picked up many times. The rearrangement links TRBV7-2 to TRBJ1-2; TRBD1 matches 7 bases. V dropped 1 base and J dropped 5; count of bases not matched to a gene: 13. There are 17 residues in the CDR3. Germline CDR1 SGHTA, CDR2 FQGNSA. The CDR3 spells CASSLVVGGRQLYGYTF. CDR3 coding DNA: TGTGCCAGCAGCTTAGTGGTAGGGGGCCGGCAACTGTATGGCTACACCTTC.

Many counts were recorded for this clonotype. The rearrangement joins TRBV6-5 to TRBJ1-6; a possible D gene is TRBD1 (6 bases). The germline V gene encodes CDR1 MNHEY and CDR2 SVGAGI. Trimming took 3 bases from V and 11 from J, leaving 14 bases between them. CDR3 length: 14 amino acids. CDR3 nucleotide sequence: TGTGCCAGCAGTTATCAGGGGTTTAGGACACCCCTCCACTTT. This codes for CASSYQGFRTPLHF.

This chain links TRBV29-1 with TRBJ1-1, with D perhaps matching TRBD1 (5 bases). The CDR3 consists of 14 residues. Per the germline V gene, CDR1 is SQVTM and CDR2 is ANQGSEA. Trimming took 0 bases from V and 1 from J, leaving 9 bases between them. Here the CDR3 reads CSVEDGTGNTEAFF. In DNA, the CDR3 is TGCAGCGTTGAAGATGGCACAGGGAACACTGAAGCTTTCTTT.

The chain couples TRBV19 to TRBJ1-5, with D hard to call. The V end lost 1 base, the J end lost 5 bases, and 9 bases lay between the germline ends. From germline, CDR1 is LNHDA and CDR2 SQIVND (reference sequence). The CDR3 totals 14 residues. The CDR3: CASSIVWSDQPQHF. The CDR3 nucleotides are TGTGCCAGTAGTATAGTGTGGAGCGATCAGCCCCAGCATTTT.

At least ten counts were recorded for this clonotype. The DNA of the CDR3 is TGTGCCAGCAGTGAAGCGCCGGGTCACAATGAGCAGTTCTTC. This encodes CASSEAPGHNEQFF. J is TRBJ2-1 and V is TRBV6-1, with no clear D. CDR1 MNHNS and CDR2 SASEGT come from the germline V gene. CDR3 length: 14 residues. V lost 0 bases and J lost 5, with 8 bases in between.

DNA of the CDR3: TGTGCCATCAGTGGGTCCAGCAATCAGCCCCAGCATTTT. This sequence encodes CAISGSSNQPQHF. The chain links TRBV10-3 to TRBJ1-5; the D is unclear. V lost 4 bases and J 1 base, leaving 5 bases between the germline ends. The CDR3 covers 13 residues. The germline CDR1 and CDR2 sequences are ENHRY and SYGVKD.

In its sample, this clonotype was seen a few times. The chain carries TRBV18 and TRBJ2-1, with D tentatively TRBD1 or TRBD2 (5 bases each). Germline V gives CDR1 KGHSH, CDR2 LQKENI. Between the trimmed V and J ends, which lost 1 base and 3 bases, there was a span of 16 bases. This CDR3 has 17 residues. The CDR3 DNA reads TGTGCCAGCTCACCACTGGGCCGAGGGGTCCACTACAATGAGCAGTTCTTC. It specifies CASSPLGRGVHYNEQFF.

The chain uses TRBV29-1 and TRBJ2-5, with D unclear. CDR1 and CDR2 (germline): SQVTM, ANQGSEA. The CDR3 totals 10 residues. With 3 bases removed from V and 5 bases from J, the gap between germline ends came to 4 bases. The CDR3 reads CSVEEETQYF. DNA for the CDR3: TGCAGCGTTGAGGAGGAGACCCAGTACTTC.

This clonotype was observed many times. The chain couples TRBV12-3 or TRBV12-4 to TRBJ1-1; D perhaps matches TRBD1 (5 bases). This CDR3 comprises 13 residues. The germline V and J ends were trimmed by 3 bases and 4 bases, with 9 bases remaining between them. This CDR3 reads CASSFGGGTEAFF. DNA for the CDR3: TGTGCCAGCAGTTTTGGGGGTGGCACTGAAGCTTTCTTT.

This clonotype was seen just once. CDR3 DNA sequence: TGTGCCAGCAGCTGGGACCGCTATGGCTACACCTTC. Its protein is CASSWDRYGYTF. This chain uses TRBV7-9 with TRBJ1-2, with D possibly being TRBD1 (5 bases). Germline CDR1 SEHNR, CDR2 FQNEAQ (reference sequence). This CDR3 region has 12 residues. The V end was cut by 4 bases, the J end by 4 bases, with 7 bases between.

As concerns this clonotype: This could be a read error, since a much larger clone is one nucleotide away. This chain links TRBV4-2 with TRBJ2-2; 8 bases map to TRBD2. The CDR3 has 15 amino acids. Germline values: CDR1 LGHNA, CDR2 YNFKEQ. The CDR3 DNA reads TGTGCCAGCAGCCAACAAGCGGGAGAAACCGGGGAGCTGTCTTTT. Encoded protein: CASSQQAGETGELSF.

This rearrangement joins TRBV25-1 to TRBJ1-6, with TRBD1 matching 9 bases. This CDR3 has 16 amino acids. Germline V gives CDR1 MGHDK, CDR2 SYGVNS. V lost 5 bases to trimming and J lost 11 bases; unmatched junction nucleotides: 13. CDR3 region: CASSYSWTGVLAPLHF. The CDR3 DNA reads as TGTGCCAGCAGTTACTCCTGGACAGGGGTTTTGGCACCCCTCCACTTT.

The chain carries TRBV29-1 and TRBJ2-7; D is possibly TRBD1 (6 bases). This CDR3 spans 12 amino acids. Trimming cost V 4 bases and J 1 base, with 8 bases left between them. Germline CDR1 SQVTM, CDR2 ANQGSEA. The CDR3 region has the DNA TGCAGCGTTGCAACAGGGTCCTACGAGCAGTACGTC. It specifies CSVATGSYEQYV.

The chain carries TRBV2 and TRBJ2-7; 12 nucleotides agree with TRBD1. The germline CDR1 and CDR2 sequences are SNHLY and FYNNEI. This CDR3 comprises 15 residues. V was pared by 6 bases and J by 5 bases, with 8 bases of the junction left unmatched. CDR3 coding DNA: TGTGCCAGCAGGGGATCGGGACAGGGGGCACACGAGCAGTACTTC. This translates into CASRGSGQGAHEQYF.

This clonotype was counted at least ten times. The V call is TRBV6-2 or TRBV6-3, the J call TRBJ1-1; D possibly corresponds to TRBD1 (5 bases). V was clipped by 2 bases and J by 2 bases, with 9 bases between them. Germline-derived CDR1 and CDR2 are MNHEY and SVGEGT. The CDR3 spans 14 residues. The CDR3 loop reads CASSYNGANTEAFF. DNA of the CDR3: TGTGCCAGCAGTTACAATGGGGCAAACACTGAAGCTTTCTTT.

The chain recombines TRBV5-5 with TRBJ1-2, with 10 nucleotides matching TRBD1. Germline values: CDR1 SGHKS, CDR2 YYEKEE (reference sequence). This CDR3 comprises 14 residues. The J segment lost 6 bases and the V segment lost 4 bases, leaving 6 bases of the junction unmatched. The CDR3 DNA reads TGTGCCAGCAGCCCCCGAGGGACAGGGGATGGCTACACCTTC. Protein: CASSPRGTGDGYTF.